These 29 T cell receptor beta chains were all obtained from the same sample, sequenced in a study of beta chain features in type 1 diabetes. All of the isolated RNA was reverse transcribed, so expressed TCRB transcripts were sequenced. Produced via immunoSEQ multiplex PCR; TCRdb's table is partial and in-frame only. The data contain some 150,000 clones, around 50% of them singletons. The sequencing input was Tregs from blood. The receptors stem from a man younger than 30 in good health.

The CDR3 nucleotides are TGTGCCAGTAGTTTTATGACAGGGGCCTACGAGCAGTACTTC. It codes for CASSFMTGAYEQYF. J is TRBJ2-5 and V is TRBV19, with TRBD1 matching 8 bases. The DNA matches TRBJ2-7 better at its end, which makes the J call doubtful. Germline V gives CDR1 LNHDA, CDR2 SQIVND (reference sequence). This CDR3 comprises 14 residues.

This clone showed up just a few times. This sequence joins TRBV4-3 and TRBJ2-3; 8 nucleotides agree with TRBD2. The V gene's germline CDR1 is LGHNA and CDR2 YSLEER. Trimming removed 3 bases from V and 5 bases from J; junction bases left unmatched: 16. The CDR3 length is 18 residues. The CDR3, as DNA: TGCGCCAGCAGCCAGAGCCCCTCGCTAGCGGGCCCCGGAGATACGCAGTATTTT. Protein: CASSQSPSLAGPGDTQYF.

The CDR3, as DNA: TGTGCCAGCAGCGACATTTGGGGCCCTGAAGCTTTCTTT. Its translation is CASSDIWGPEAFF. The chain has TRBV7-2 and TRBJ1-1; TRBD1 might be the D (5 bases). Trimming pared 5 bases from V and 6 bases from J, leaving 13 bases between. CDR3 length: 13 residues. CDR1 is SGHTA, CDR2 FQGNSA, per germline.

The genes are TRBV7-9 and TRBJ2-7, with 8 bases that match TRBD1. CDR3 length: 14 residues. Germline CDR1 and CDR2: SEHNR and FQNEAQ (reference sequence). Trimming removed 4 bases from V and 3 bases from J; junction bases left unmatched: 5. This CDR3 is CASSSNRGNYEQYF. The CDR3, as DNA: TGTGCCAGCAGCTCAAACAGGGGGAACTACGAGCAGTACTTC.

The CDR3 loop reads CASSLAALAAGADTQYF. The CDR3 DNA reads TGTGCCAGCAGCTTAGCGGCACTAGCCGCGGGGGCAGATACGCAGTATTTT. The V call is TRBV7-2, the J call TRBJ2-3; 7 nucleotides agree with TRBD2. Germline CDR1 reads SGHTA; CDR2 reads FQGNSA. The CDR3 extends over 17 amino acids. Trimming cost V 0 bases and J 4 bases; bases outside gene matches: 10.

On this clone: This sample also contains other DNA sequences that code for the same CDR3. V is TRBV28 and J is TRBJ1-2; TRBD1 aligns across 8 bases. This CDR3 has 13 amino acids. The V segment lost 5 bases and the J segment 8 bases; nucleotides outside the gene matches: 7. Germline CDR1 is MDHEN and CDR2 is SYDVKM. CDR3 DNA: TGTGCCAGCAGTCCCGGACAGGGAGGAGGCTACACCTTC. Protein: CASSPGQGGGYTF.

This clone was detected a few times. The chain employs TRBV30 and TRBJ1-1, with D uncertain. The CDR3 sequence is 13 residues long. Germline lookup yields CDR1 GTSNPN and CDR2 SVGIG (reference sequence). With 3 bases removed from V and 5 bases from J, the gap between germline ends came to 13 bases. CDR3 region: CAWRDRPGTEAFF. CDR3 DNA: TGTGCCTGGAGAGACCGACCGGGGACTGAAGCTTTCTTT.

V is TRBV5-4 and J is TRBJ2-5; TRBD2 matches 13 bases. The CDR3 is made up of 16 amino acids. The V and J ends lost 4 bases and 1 base, in that order; junction bases with no gene match: 4. CDR1 and CDR2 from the germline V gene are SGHNT and YYREEE (reference sequence). The CDR3 sequence is CASSLGLAGTQETQYF. Here the CDR3 DNA reads TGTGCCAGCAGCCTGGGACTAGCGGGGACCCAAGAGACCCAGTACTTC.

V and J are TRBV6-5 and TRBJ2-1; 10 bases fit TRBD2. V gave up 7 bases and J gave up 2 bases; unmatched junction bases: 5. In germline, CDR1 is MNHEY, CDR2 SVGAGI. The CDR3 runs to 15 residues. CDR3 nucleotide sequence: TGTGCCAGCATAGCGGGAGGAGGACCCTACAATGAGCAGTTCTTC. Protein sequence: CASIAGGGPYNEQFF.

This clone turned up a few times. The CDR3 here is CASSLPGTGLETQYF. CDR3 nucleotides: TGTGCCAGCAGTCTACCCGGGACAGGGCTTGAGACCCAGTACTTC. V and J are TRBV28 and TRBJ2-5; TRBD1 aligns across 9 bases. Trimming at V came to 5 bases and at J to 5 bases, leaving 9 bases not matched to a gene. Germline CDR1 reads MDHEN; CDR2 reads SYDVKM. The CDR3 extends over 15 amino acids. Complete variable domain (other parts from reference TRBV28 and TRBJ2-5): DVKVTQSSRYLVKRTGEKVFLECVQDMDHENMFWYRQDPGLGLRLIYFSYDVKMKEKGDIPEGYSVSREKKERFSLILESASTNQTSMYLCASSLPGTGLETQYFGPGTRLLVL.

The sample holds one count of this clone. This chain links TRBV5-1 with TRBJ2-3; 9 positions agree with TRBD2. Germline assignment: CDR1 SGHRS and CDR2 YFSETQ. The CDR3 is made up of 18 amino acids. Unmatched junction bases numbered 12, after V lost 1 base and J lost 3 bases. The DNA for the CDR3 is TGCGCCAGCAGCTTGTCTCCTAGCGGGACGGGGCGGACAGATACGCAGTATTTT. This sequence encodes CASSLSPSGTGRTDTQYF.

There are a few counts of this clone. The genes are TRBV29-1 and TRBJ2-2; maybe TRBD1 (5 bases). V lost 4 bases and J 3 bases, leaving 9 bases between the germline ends. In germline, CDR1 is SQVTM, CDR2 ANQGSEA. The CDR3 contains 13 residues. For the CDR3, the DNA is TGCAGCGTTGGGGGCGCGTACACCGGGGAGCTGTTTTTT. This encodes CSVGGAYTGELFF.

Here the CDR3 DNA reads TGTGCCAGCAGCTTGGGGACAGGGAATTTTGGGGAAAAACTGTTTTTT. Its protein is CASSLGTGNFGEKLFF. The chain recombines TRBV5-6 with TRBJ1-4; TRBD1 aligns across 8 bases. This CDR3 has 16 amino acids. V gave up 0 bases and J gave up 8 bases; unmatched junction bases: 9. From germline, CDR1 is SGHDT and CDR2 YYEEEE.

This clone was seen a handful of times. The chain has TRBV6-6 and TRBJ1-5; 7 bases agree with TRBD1. This CDR3 has 13 amino acids. Germline V gene sequence: CDR1 MNHNY, CDR2 SVGAGI (reference sequence). The V and J ends lost 6 bases and 5 bases, in that order; junction bases with no gene match: 4. CDR3 DNA sequence: TGTGCCAGCAGGGACAGGCGAGATCAGCCCCAGCATTTT. It specifies CASRDRRDQPQHF.

In its sample, this clone was seen a few times. This chain connects TRBV19 to TRBJ1-2; tentatively, D is TRBD1 (5 bases). Per the germline V gene, CDR1 is LNHDA and CDR2 is SQIVND (reference sequence). There are 14 residues in the CDR3. The V end was cut by 4 bases, the J end by 0 bases, with 9 bases between. The DNA of the CDR3 is TGTGCCAGTAGTAGGACACCTACTAACTATGGCTACACCTTC. Its translation is CASSRTPTNYGYTF.

The table lists this clone with a few counts. The chain combines TRBV6-6 with TRBJ2-1; D not resolved. Germline V gene lookup returns CDR1 MNHNY and CDR2 SVGAGI (reference sequence). This CDR3 spans 16 amino acids. The ends were cut back, 2 bases at V and 0 bases at J, with 11 bases in the middle. The CDR3 here is CASSYPEASSYNEQFF. CDR3 bases: TGTGCCAGCAGTTACCCTGAGGCGAGCTCCTACAATGAGCAGTTCTTC.

This chain uses TRBV7-8 with TRBJ2-5; no definite D call. Germline V gene data show CDR1 as SGHVS and CDR2 as FQNEAQ. The CDR3 has 11 amino acids. Trimming removed 6 bases at V and 2 bases at J, with 4 bases between. The CDR3 DNA reads as TGTGCCAGCAGACAGCAAGAGACCCAGTACTTC. Its translation is CASRQQETQYF.

This chain connects TRBV30 to TRBJ1-5; no firm D call. CDR3 length equals 13 residues. Germline-derived CDR1 and CDR2 are GTSNPN and SVGIG (reference sequence). The V and J ends lost 4 bases and 1 base respectively, with 8 bases between them. The CDR3 region is CAWTRSSNQPQHF. CDR3 nucleotides: TGTGCCTGGACTCGGTCAAGCAATCAGCCCCAGCATTTT.

The chain has TRBV10-3 and TRBJ1-5, with 8 nucleotides matching TRBD1. There are 13 residues in the CDR3. The V gene end was trimmed by 10 bases and the J gene end by 7 bases; junction bases not matched to a gene: 9. Germline loops: CDR1 ENHRY, CDR2 SYGVKD. Here the CDR3 DNA reads TGTGCCAGGACGACAGGGGAGGGGCAGCCCCAGCATTTT. Residues: CARTTGEGQPQHF.

The V and J genes are TRBV15 and TRBJ2-1; 10 bases fit TRBD2. CDR3 length: 13 residues. Germline CDR1 reads LNHNV; CDR2 reads YYDKDF (reference sequence). V lost 8 bases, J lost 4 bases, and 2 bases stayed unmatched. CDR3 sequence (DNA): TGTGCCACCCATAGCGGGGGGTACAATGAGCAGTTCTTC. It encodes CATHSGGYNEQFF.

This clone was detected a few times. This chain connects TRBV10-3 to TRBJ2-1, with 8 bases that match TRBD2. The length of the CDR3 is 15 residues. Germline lookup yields CDR1 ENHRY and CDR2 SYGVKD. J was trimmed by 1 base and V by 5 bases; bases with no gene match: 4. CDR3 loop: CAISPGLDSYNEQFF. CDR3 DNA: TGTGCCATCAGTCCGGGACTAGATTCCTACAATGAGCAGTTCTTC.

This clone was seen a few times. The chain uses TRBV2 and TRBJ1-2, with 9 bases identical to TRBD1. CDR1 is SNHLY, CDR2 FYNNEI, per germline. J was trimmed by 5 bases and V by 6 bases; bases with no gene match: 10. This CDR3 region has 15 residues. CDR3 loop: CASRDRTGVLYGYTF. The CDR3 coding sequence is TGTGCCAGCAGAGATAGGACAGGGGTGTTATATGGCTACACCTTC.

This rearrangement joins TRBV5-1 to TRBJ1-5; no reliable D call. V lost 5 bases and J 11 bases, leaving 17 bases between the germline ends. The germline V gene has CDR1 SGHRS and CDR2 YFSETQ. This CDR3 has 13 amino acids. The CDR3 DNA sequence: TGCGCCAGCAGAAAAGACACCGCAGAGACCCAGCATTTT. It yields the protein CASRKDTAETQHF.

The chain uses TRBV30 and TRBJ2-5, with D possibly matching TRBD2 (5 bases). This CDR3 comprises 14 residues. In germline, CDR1 is GTSNPN, CDR2 SVGIG (reference sequence). V lost 0 bases to trimming and J lost 0 bases, with 8 bases between them. CDR3 sequence: CAWSVRGYQETQYF. The CDR3 nucleotides read TGTGCCTGGAGTGTACGCGGGTACCAAGAGACCCAGTACTTC.

This rearrangement joins TRBV6-6 to TRBJ1-5; 10 bases map to TRBD1. Trimming removed 6 bases from V and 8 bases from J; junction bases left unmatched: 13. Germline V CDR1 and CDR2: MNHNY, SVGAGI (reference sequence). This CDR3 region has 16 residues. The CDR3 coding sequence is TGTGCCAGCAGAGCTACCGGGACAGGGGTTCCGGAGCCCCAGCATTTT. Translated: CASRATGTGVPEPQHF.

This chain uses TRBV29-1 with TRBJ1-2; no definite D call. The CDR3 is made up of 9 amino acids. Germline V lookup: CDR1 SQVTM, CDR2 ANQGSEA. Deletions cut 6 bases from V and 4 bases from J, with 3 bases between. The CDR3 region has the DNA TGCAGCGTCGGCTATGGCTACACCTTC. Amino acid sequence: CSVGYGYTF. The full variable domain, with the rest looked up from reference TRBV29-1 and TRBJ1-2, is SAVISQKPSRDICQRGTSLTIQCQVDSQVTMMFWYRQQPGQSLTLIATANQGSEATYESGFVIDKFPISRPNLTFSTLTVSNMSPEDSSIYLCSVGYGYTFGSGTRLTVV.

The V call is TRBV30, the J call TRBJ1-5, with 8 bases fitting TRBD1. This CDR3 has 13 residues. Germline loops: CDR1 GTSNPN, CDR2 SVGIG (reference sequence). V lost 2 bases and J lost 7; bases outside the gene matches: 4. The CDR3 reads CAWSLGQAQPQHF. The CDR3 DNA sequence: TGTGCCTGGAGTCTGGGACAGGCGCAGCCCCAGCATTTT.

The V and J genes are TRBV5-1 and TRBJ2-1, with 11 nucleotides matching TRBD2. V was clipped by 2 bases and J by 9 bases; unmatched bases: 7. The CDR3 contains 15 residues. Germline loops: CDR1 SGHRS, CDR2 YFSETQ. CDR3 sequence: CASSFSGGGLGEQFF. The CDR3 DNA reads TGCGCCAGCAGCTTTAGCGGGGGGGGGTTAGGTGAGCAGTTCTTC.

V is TRBV5-1 and J is TRBJ2-5; 10 nucleotides agree with TRBD1. J was trimmed by 5 bases and V by 4 bases; bases with no gene match: 8. CDR1 SGHRS and CDR2 YFSETQ come from the germline V gene. The CDR3 totals 15 residues. For the CDR3, the DNA is TGCGCCAGCAGCCTCAGACAGGGGGCCGGGGAGACCCAGTACTTC. Translation: CASSLRQGAGETQYF. Supplemented by reference TRBV5-1 and TRBJ2-5, the full variable domain reads KAGVTQTPRYLIKTRGQQVTLSCSPISGHRSVSWYQQTPGQGLQFLFEYFSETQRNKGNFPGRFSGRQFSNSRSEMNVSTLELGDSALYLCASSLRQGAGETQYFGPGTRLLVL.